This TCR beta chain comes out of a study of cytomegalovirus exposure and HLA in healthy donors. Study conclusions and caveats: Later findings reportedly placed an Asian-associated ancestry cluster below the approximately 670-donor mean for N-insertions.

Amplification used 60 Vbeta primers and 13 Jbeta primers. Sequencing used immunoSEQ multiplex PCR; TCRdb keeps in-frame clones, though not all of them. The data hold roughly 150,000 clones, with under 85% observed a single time. Trimming cost V 6 bases and J 7 bases; bases outside gene matches: 14. CDR3 length: 14 residues. Germline V gene data show CDR1 as SQVTM and CDR2 as ANQGSEA. As regards this clone: The antigen is not known.

This TCR came from a woman aged 18-29 years in good health and CMV-seropositive. The material sequenced was PBMCs. The chain recombines TRBV29-1 with TRBJ1-1; 7 bases map to TRBD1. The CDR3 DNA is TGCAGCGTGAATCCCCTAGGGGGCTTCAGTGAAGCTTTCTTT. As protein: CSVNPLGGFSEAFF.